The 5 T cell receptor beta chains below all came from one sample that was sequenced in a study of post-analysis software for immune sequencing data. Their antigen targets remain unknown. Whole-study findings and limits: Controls had lower frequencies than patients of five or six TRBV segments, which included TRBV5-6, TRBV5-1 and TRBV20-1.

Unique molecular identifiers were built into the TCR beta cDNA libraries. TCRdb itself ran the PCR reads through MiXCR, one entry per CDR3 protein. The table records under 900,000 distinct CDR3 sequences, approximately 50% of them present only once. The sequencing sample was made of blood. These receptors all come from a girl aged 5 to 17 with multiple sclerosis.

This clonotype was seen only a few times. The genes are TRBV5-1 and TRBJ2-7, with TRBD1 as a possible D gene (5 bases). Per germline, CDR1 SGHRS and CDR2 YFSETQ. Trimming shortened V by 0 bases and J by 5 bases, and 21 bases separated the two germline ends. The length of the CDR3 is 17 residues. The CDR3 loop is CASSLEVGAPSRDEQYF. CDR3 bases: TGCGCCAGCAGCTTGGAGGTAGGGGCACCCTCCCGTGACGAGCAGTACTTC.

The chain is built from TRBV4-1 and TRBJ1-2; no definite D call. V dropped 1 base and J dropped 3 bases, with 12 bases sitting between them. CDR3 length: 15 residues. In germline, CDR1 is MGHRA, CDR2 YSYEKL. The CDR3 nucleotides read TGCGCCAGCAGCCAAGGAACCGCATCCCACTATGGCTACACCTTC. It translates to CASSQGTASHYGYTF.

The chain has TRBV2 and TRBJ1-2; the match to TRBD1 covers 7 bases. CDR1 is SNHLY and CDR2 is FYNNEI in the germline V gene. This CDR3 is 15 amino acids long. After removal of 5 bases from V and 4 bases from J, the junction contained 10 bases not matched to a gene. The CDR3 spells CASSKDRESPYGYTF. The DNA for the CDR3 is TGTGCCAGCAGTAAAGACAGGGAATCTCCCTATGGCTACACCTTC.

The chain employs TRBV13 and TRBJ2-3, with D unclear. V gave up 0 bases and J gave up 4 bases, with 8 bases separating them. The germline CDR1 and CDR2 sequences are PRHDT and FYEKMQ (reference sequence). This CDR3 comprises 14 residues. CDR3 loop: CASSLGVDSDTQYF. In DNA, the CDR3 is TGTGCCAGCAGCTTAGGGGTGGATTCAGATACGCAGTATTTT.

This clonotype was counted between two and nine times. The genes are TRBV5-1 and TRBJ2-7; 8 nucleotides align to TRBD1. The germline V gene encodes CDR1 SGHRS and CDR2 YFSETQ. The ends lost 6 bases at V and 5 bases at J; junction bases unmatched: 4. CDR3 size: 12 residues. The CDR3 region has the DNA TGCGCCAGCACCCAGGGGGCCAACGAGCAGTACTTC. It encodes CASTQGANEQYF.